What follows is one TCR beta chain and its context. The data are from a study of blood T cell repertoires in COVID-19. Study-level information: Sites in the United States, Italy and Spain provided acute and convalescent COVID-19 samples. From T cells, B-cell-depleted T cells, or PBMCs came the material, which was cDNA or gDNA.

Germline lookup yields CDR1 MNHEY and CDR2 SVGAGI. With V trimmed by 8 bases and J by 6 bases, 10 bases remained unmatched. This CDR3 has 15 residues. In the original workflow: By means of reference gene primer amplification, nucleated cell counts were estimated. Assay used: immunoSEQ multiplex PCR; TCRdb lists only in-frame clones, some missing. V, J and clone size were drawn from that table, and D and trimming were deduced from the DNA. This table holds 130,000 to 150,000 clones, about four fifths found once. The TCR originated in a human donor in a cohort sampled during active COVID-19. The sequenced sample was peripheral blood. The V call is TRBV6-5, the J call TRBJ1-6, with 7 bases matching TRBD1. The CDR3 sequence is CASRLRQGRNSPLHF. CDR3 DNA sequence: TGTGCCAGCCGGTTAAGACAGGGCCGTAATTCACCCCTCCACTTT.